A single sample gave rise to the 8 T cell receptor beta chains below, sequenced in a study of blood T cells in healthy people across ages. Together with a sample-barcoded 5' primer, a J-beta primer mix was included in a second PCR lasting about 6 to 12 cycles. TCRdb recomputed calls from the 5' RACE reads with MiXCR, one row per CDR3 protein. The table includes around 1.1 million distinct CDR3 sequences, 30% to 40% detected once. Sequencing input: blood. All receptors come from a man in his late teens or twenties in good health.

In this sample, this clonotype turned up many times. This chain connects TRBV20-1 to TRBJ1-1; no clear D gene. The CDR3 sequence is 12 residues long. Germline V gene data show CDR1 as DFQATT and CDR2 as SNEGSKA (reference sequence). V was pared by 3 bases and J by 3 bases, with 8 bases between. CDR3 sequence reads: CSARIQDTEAFF. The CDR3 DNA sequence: TGCAGTGCTAGGATTCAGGACACTGAAGCTTTCTTT.

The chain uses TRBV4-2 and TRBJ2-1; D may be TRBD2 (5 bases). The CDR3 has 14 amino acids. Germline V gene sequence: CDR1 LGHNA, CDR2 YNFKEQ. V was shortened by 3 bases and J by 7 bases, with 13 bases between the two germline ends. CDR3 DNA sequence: TGTGCCAGCAGCCATGGACTCGGACGTAATGAGCAGTTCTTC. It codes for CASSHGLGRNEQFF.

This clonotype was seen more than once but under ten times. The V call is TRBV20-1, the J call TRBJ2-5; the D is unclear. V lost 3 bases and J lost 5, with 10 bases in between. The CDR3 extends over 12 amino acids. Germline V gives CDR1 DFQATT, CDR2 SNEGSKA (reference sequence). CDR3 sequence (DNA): TGCAGTGCTAGGAAGCCGGCGGAGACCCAGTACTTC. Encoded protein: CSARKPAETQYF.

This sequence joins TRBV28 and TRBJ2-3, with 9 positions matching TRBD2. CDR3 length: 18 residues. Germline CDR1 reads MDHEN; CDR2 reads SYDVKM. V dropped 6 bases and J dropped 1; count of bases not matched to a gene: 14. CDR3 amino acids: CASSHSSGGHLGTDTQYF. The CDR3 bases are TGTGCCAGCAGCCACAGTAGCGGGGGCCACCTGGGCACAGATACGCAGTATTTT.

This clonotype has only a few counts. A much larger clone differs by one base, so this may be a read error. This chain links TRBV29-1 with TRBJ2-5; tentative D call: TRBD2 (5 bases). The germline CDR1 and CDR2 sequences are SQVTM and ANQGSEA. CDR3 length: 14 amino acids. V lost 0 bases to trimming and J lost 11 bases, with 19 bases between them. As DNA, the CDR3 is TGCAGCGTTGAAGATCCGGGAATCTCCTACGGGCAGTACTTC. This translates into CSVEDPGISYGQYF.

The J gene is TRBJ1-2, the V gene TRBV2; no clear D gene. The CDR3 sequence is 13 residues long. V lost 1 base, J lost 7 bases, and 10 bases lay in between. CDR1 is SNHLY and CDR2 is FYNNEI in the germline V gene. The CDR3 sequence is CASSEGSSAGYTF. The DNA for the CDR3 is TGTGCCAGCAGTGAAGGTTCCTCTGCTGGCTACACCTTC. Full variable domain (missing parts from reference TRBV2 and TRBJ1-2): EPEVTQTPSHQVTQMGQEVILRCVPISNHLYFYWYRQILGQKVEFLVSFYNNEISEKSEIFDDQFSVERPDGSNFTLKIRSTKLEDSAMYFCASSEGSSAGYTFGSGTRLTVV.

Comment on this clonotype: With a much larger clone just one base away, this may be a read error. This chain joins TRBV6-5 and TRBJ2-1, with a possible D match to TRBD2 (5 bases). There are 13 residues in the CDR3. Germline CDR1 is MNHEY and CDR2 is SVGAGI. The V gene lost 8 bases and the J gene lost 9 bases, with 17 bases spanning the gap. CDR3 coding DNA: TGTGCCAGCGAAACTCTAGCTCTTGGTGAGCAGTTCTTC. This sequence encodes CASETLALGEQFF.

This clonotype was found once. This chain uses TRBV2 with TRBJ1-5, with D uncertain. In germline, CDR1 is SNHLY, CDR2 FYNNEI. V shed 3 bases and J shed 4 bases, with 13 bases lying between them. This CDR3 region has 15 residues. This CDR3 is CASSDRGQPNQPQHF. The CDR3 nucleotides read TGTGCCAGCAGTGATCGAGGGCAGCCTAATCAGCCCCAGCATTTT.